A single sample gave rise to the 23 T cell receptor beta chains below, sequenced in a study of monozygotic twins with inflammatory bowel disease. Using the 5' RACE reads, TCRdb records one entry per CDR3 protein without DNA. The ten top clones account for roughly 2.2%, within a sample of fewer than 550,000 distinct CDR3 sequences. The sequenced sample was blood. These receptors were collected from a human donor with ulcerative colitis or Crohn's disease, or a healthy co-twin of an affected twin (not recorded which).

The chain has TRBV20-1 and TRBJ1-2; the TRBD1 assignment by TCRdb is unverifiable without DNA. CDR3 length: 13 residues. Germline V gives CDR1 DFQATT, CDR2 SNEGSKA (reference sequence). The CDR3 sequence is CSARPGGEYGYTF.

This chain uses TRBV6-5 with TRBJ2-5; TCRdb names TRBD1, which stays unverified in the absence of DNA. Per germline, CDR1 MNHEY and CDR2 SVGAGI. The CDR3 spans 15 residues. The CDR3 is CASSSFGQRGETQYF.

The gene calls are TRBV4-2 and TRBJ2-3; TCRdb's D call of TRBD1 is untestable without DNA. The CDR3 totals 20 residues. Per germline, CDR1 LGHNA and CDR2 YNFKEQ. This CDR3 reads CASSPWDRETPLPRTDTQYF.

The chain uses TRBV30 and TRBJ1-1; TCRdb indicates TRBD1, and absent DNA this call remains unverified. CDR3 size: 15 residues. Germline CDR1 GTSNPN, CDR2 SVGIG (reference sequence). CDR3 sequence reads: CAWSAPDGTITEAFF.

The V and J genes are TRBV10-3 and TRBJ1-1. The CDR3 has 15 amino acids. Germline V gives CDR1 ENHRY, CDR2 SYGVKD. This CDR3 is CAISTLGVEGTEAFF.

CDR3 region: CASSPPSISYRNEQFF. The chain links TRBV18 to TRBJ2-1. CDR3 length: 16 residues. Germline V gives CDR1 KGHSH, CDR2 LQKENI.

The rearrangement links TRBV12-3 or TRBV12-4 to TRBJ2-2; the TCRdb call, TRBD1, lacks DNA for checking. The CDR3 covers 15 residues. The CDR3 sequence: CASSFDPVLAGELFF.

The chain employs TRBV19 and TRBJ2-3; checking the TCRdb D call of TRBD1 is not possible without DNA. This CDR3 spans 16 amino acids. CDR1 and CDR2 from the germline V gene are LNHDA and SQIVND (reference sequence). The CDR3 reads CASSSRDRGITDTQYF.

This chain uses TRBV9 with TRBJ1-1; there is no DNA to check the TCRdb D call of TRBD1. Germline V gene sequence: CDR1 SGDLS, CDR2 YYNGEE. The CDR3 is 14 residues long. CDR3 sequence: CASTVGGGNTEAFF.

The CDR3: CAELFGRGPEAFF. The genes are TRBV7-3 and TRBJ1-1; no DNA is available, so the TRBD1 call from TCRdb remains unchecked. In germline, CDR1 is SGHTA, CDR2 FQGTGA. There are 13 residues in the CDR3.

The V and J genes are TRBV5-1 and TRBJ1-1. Germline lookup yields CDR1 SGHRS and CDR2 YFSETQ. The CDR3 length is 15 residues. The CDR3: CASSLDLGGTTEAFF.

The J gene is TRBJ2-2, the V gene TRBV4-2; TCRdb reports TRBD1, a call that lacks DNA to check it against. Looked up from germline, CDR1 is LGHNA and CDR2 is YNFKEQ. The CDR3 spans 15 residues. The CDR3 loop is CATSGGGQDTGELFF.

V usage is TRBV30 and J usage is TRBJ1-1; as DNA is missing, the TRBD1 call by TCRdb cannot be tested. There are 13 residues in the CDR3. The V gene's germline CDR1 is GTSNPN and CDR2 SVGIG (reference sequence). The CDR3 protein is CAWRAGQGVEAFF.

This chain uses TRBV10-3 with TRBJ2-2; TCRdb's D gene call, TRBD1, goes unchecked for lack of DNA. CDR3 length equals 14 residues. The V gene's germline CDR1 is ENHRY and CDR2 SYGVKD. The chain's CDR3 is CAISELGTGGELFF.

The chain's CDR3 is CASSQDRGQGEANYGYTF. This chain joins TRBV4-2 and TRBJ1-2; there is no DNA to check the TCRdb D call of TRBD1. This CDR3 spans 18 amino acids. CDR1 and CDR2 from the germline V gene are LGHNA and YNFKEQ.

The V call is TRBV6-1, the J call TRBJ2-2. Germline CDR1 and CDR2: MNHNS and SASEGT. This CDR3 spans 15 amino acids. CDR3 amino acids: CASRHPYTNTGELFF.

The chain is built from TRBV12-3 or TRBV12-4 and TRBJ1-5; without DNA, the TCRdb call of TRBD1 cannot be checked. This CDR3 region has 15 residues. The CDR3 sequence: CASSSSGNSNQPQHF.

The CDR3 sequence: CASSIAQGNTEAFF. This chain links TRBV19 with TRBJ1-1; no DNA is available, so the TRBD1 call from TCRdb remains unchecked. Germline CDR1 reads LNHDA; CDR2 reads SQIVND (reference sequence). CDR3 length: 14 residues.

The chain is built from TRBV5-1 and TRBJ2-7; with no DNA, the TCRdb D assignment of TRBD1 cannot be verified. CDR1 is SGHRS and CDR2 is YFSETQ in the germline V gene. The CDR3 loop spans 13 amino acids. CDR3 sequence: CASSSGQDYDQYF.

The V and J genes are TRBV20-1 and TRBJ2-1; TCRdb returns TRBD2, unconfirmable since there is no DNA. The CDR3 runs 12 residues. Germline values: CDR1 DFQATT, CDR2 SNEGSKA (reference sequence). The CDR3 reads CSASLLGNEQFF.

The chain employs TRBV20-1 and TRBJ2-2. Germline V gene lookup returns CDR1 DFQATT and CDR2 SNEGSKA (reference sequence). There are 15 residues in the CDR3. CDR3 protein: CSARDLTANTGELFF.

The chain employs TRBV5-1 and TRBJ2-2. CDR3 length: 15 residues. The germline CDR1 and CDR2 sequences are SGHRS and YFSETQ. CDR3 amino acids: CASSLESLNTGELFF. Using reference TRBV5-1 and TRBJ2-2 for the parts outside the CDR3, the full variable domain is KAGVTQTPRYLIKTRGQQVTLSCSPISGHRSVSWYQQTPGQGLQFLFEYFSETQRNKGNFPGRFSGRQFSNSRSEMNVSTLELGDSALYLCASSLESLNTGELFFGEGSRLTVL.

The chain recombines TRBV7-9 with TRBJ1-1. This CDR3 spans 15 amino acids. CDR1 and CDR2 from the germline V gene are SEHNR and FQNEAQ (reference sequence). The chain's CDR3 is CASSLAEYISAEAFF.